The clone carrying this T cell receptor beta chain was seen only a few times. The entry originates in a study of T cell repertoires in cytomegalovirus infection. Using its own MiXCR run on the reads, TCRdb lists one record per CDR3 protein. The table lists hundreds of thousands of distinct CDR3 sequences, about a sixth of them singletons. What was sequenced was PBMCs. The TCR sequence derives from a human donor in good health (CMV status not recorded). Some clones in this sample may be carry-over from other donors' samples.

The CDR3 reads CASSYQSVLNTEAFF. The CDR3 nucleotides read TGTGCCAGCAGTTACCAGTCAGTCCTGAACACTGAAGCTTTCTTT. The J gene is TRBJ1-1, the V gene TRBV6-2 or TRBV6-3; D gene uncertain. The V end was cut by 2 bases, the J end by 0 bases, with 10 bases between. CDR1 is MNHEY, CDR2 SVGEGT, per germline. There are 15 residues in the CDR3.